This is a list of T cell receptor beta chains from one sample in a study of T-cell reconstitution after alpha-beta-depleted transplantation in children. TCRdb re-called the PCR reads with MiXCR, one entry per CDR3 protein. This repertoire shows about 90,000 distinct CDR3 sequences, roughly a sixth found once; its top ten account for 20%. The sample was PBMCs, mostly from graft donor cells, taken 180 days after TCRalphabeta/CD19-depleted stem cell transplant. These receptors came from a male patient aged 2 to 10 who had a stem cell transplant for acute lymphoblastic leukemia, so the T cells may come from the graft donor. The CDR3 runs from the conserved cysteine through the conserved F or W. Each record gives: CDR3 length, J gene, V gene, clone size, D gene, CDR3 protein, CDR3 DNA. A D gene is named only where the DNA matches it firmly. Clone size is shown for a subset of rows, as once, few, many or a class of expanded clone.

>14|TRBJ1-6|TRBV18|-|-
CASSPARGGSPLHF
TGTGCCAGCTCACCAGCGCGGGGTGGGTCACCCCTCCACTTT
>14|TRBJ2-7|TRBV29-1|-|-
CSVDQGGLSYEQYF
TGCAGCGTAGACCAGGGGGGATTGTCCTACGAGCAGTACTTC
>13|TRBJ2-3|TRBV12-5|few|-
CASGLATVDTQYF
TGTGCTAGTGGTTTGGCCACGGTTGATACGCAGTATTTT
>13|TRBJ2-7|TRBV7-6|many|-
CASSLAPPNEQYF
TGTGCCAGCAGCTTGGCCCCGCCGAACGAGCAGTACTTC
>14|TRBJ2-3|TRBV2|-|TRBD2
CASRGGRGPDTQYF
TGTGCCAGCAGGGGGGGGAGGGGCCCAGATACGCAGTATTTT
>14|TRBJ2-2|TRBV29-1|many|-
CSVASQFRTGELFF
TGCAGCGTTGCATCTCAGTTCAGGACCGGGGAGCTGTTTTTT
>12|TRBJ2-2|TRBV11-2|-|-
CASSLRGGELFF
TGTGCCAGCAGCTTAAGGGGGGGGGAGCTGTTTTTT
>20|TRBJ2-5|TRBV18|few|TRBD2
CASSPLATSGAGPYQETQYF
TGTGCCAGCTCACCACTTGCGACTAGCGGGGCGGGACCGTACCAAGAGACCCAGTACTTC
>15|TRBJ1-1|TRBV7-9|few|-
CASSLERGPTTEAFF
TGTGCCAGCAGCTTAGAACGAGGGCCCACCACTGAAGCTTTCTTT
>16|TRBJ2-7|TRBV2|many|-
CATAGIPGRFPYEQYF
TGTGCCACCGCGGGCATCCCAGGGCGGTTCCCCTACGAGCAGTACTTC
>14|TRBJ1-5|TRBV10-3|few|-
CAISESRGNQPQHF
TGTGCCATCAGTGAGTCGCGAGGGAATCAGCCCCAGCATTTT
>13|TRBJ2-1|TRBV18|few|TRBD2
CASSPLAGAEQFF
TGTGCCAGCTCACCACTAGCGGGGGCAGAGCAGTTCTTC
>14|TRBJ2-7|TRBV20-1|-|-
CSALNRETSYEQYF
TGCAGTGCTCTTAACAGGGAAACTTCCTACGAGCAGTACTTC
>16|TRBJ1-1|TRBV4-3|many|-
CASSQDSGGWDTEAFF
TGCGCCAGCAGCCAAGACAGCGGGGGCTGGGACACTGAAGCTTTCTTT
>16|TRBJ1-6|TRBV10-3|-|-
CAISESGTENNSPLHF
TGTGCCATCAGTGAATCTGGGACGGAGAATAATTCACCCCTCCACTTT
>14|TRBJ1-5|TRBV12-3/TRBV12-4|-|-
CASSLSAGGQPQHF
TGTGCCAGCAGTTTGTCGGCAGGAGGTCAGCCCCAGCATTTT
>14|TRBJ2-6|TRBV24-1|-|-
CAAGEGQGANVLTF
TGTGCCGCAGGGGAGGGGCAAGGGGCCAACGTCCTGACTTTC
>18|TRBJ2-6|TRBV5-6|many|-
CASSLLGGSSEEANVLTF
TGTGCCAGCAGCTTGTTGGGCGGATCCTCTGAAGAGGCCAACGTCCTGACTTTC
>12|TRBJ2-7|TRBV15|-|TRBD1
CATGDRYYEQYF
TGTGCCACCGGGGACAGATACTACGAGCAGTACTTC
>15|TRBJ1-2|TRBV27|-|TRBD1
CASSSPGGAEDGYTF
TGTGCCAGCAGTTCTCCAGGGGGCGCAGAGGATGGCTACACCTTC
>13|TRBJ1-1|TRBV29-1|-|TRBD1
CSGIGQGRTEAFF
TGCAGTGGAATAGGACAGGGTAGGACTGAAGCTTTCTTT
>14|TRBJ1-1|TRBV29-1|few|-
CSVEGRGTAAEAFF
TGCAGCGTTGAGGGACGGGGAACTGCGGCTGAAGCTTTCTTT
>14|TRBJ1-5|TRBV20-1|few|-
CSAPDPSGNQPQHF
TGCAGTGCCCCGGATCCGTCTGGCAATCAGCCCCAGCATTTT
>19|TRBJ2-3|TRBV7-8|-|TRBD1
CASSQPGQGATPSTDTQYF
TGTGCCAGCAGCCAGCCGGGACAGGGGGCCACACCCAGCACAGATACGCAGTATTTT
>16|TRBJ2-2|TRBV2|few|-
CASSDRGGPNTGELFF
TGTGCCAGCAGTGACCGTGGGGGACCGAACACCGGGGAGCTGTTTTTT
>16|TRBJ2-3|TRBV18|-|TRBD1
CASSPSDRGRTDTQYF
TGTGCCAGCTCACCTTCGGACAGGGGGAGGACAGATACGCAGTATTTT
>14|TRBJ2-7|TRBV5-1|few|TRBD1
CASSLEDRAYEQYF
TGCGCCAGCAGCTTGGAGGACAGGGCCTACGAGCAGTACTTC